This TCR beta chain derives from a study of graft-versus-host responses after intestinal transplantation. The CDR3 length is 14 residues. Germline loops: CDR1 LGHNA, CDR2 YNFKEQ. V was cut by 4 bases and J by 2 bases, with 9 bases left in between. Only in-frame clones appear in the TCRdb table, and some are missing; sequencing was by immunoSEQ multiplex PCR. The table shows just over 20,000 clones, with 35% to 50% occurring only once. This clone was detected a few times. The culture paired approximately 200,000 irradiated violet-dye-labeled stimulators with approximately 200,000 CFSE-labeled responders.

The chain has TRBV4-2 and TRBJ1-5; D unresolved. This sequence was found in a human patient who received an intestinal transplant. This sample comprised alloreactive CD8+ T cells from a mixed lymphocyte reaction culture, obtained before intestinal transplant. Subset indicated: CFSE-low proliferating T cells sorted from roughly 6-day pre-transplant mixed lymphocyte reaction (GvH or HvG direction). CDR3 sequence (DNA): TGTGCCAGCAGCCCAGGTCGGGGCAATCAGCCCCAGCATTTT. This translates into CASSPGRGNQPQHF.